This is a list of T cell receptor beta chains from one sample in a study of shared clonotypes between healthy human individuals. Produced via immunoSEQ multiplex PCR; TCRdb's table is partial and in-frame only. The table has a few hundred thousand clones, around 67% seen once. Material for sequencing was memory CD4+ T cells sorted from blood. The origin of the receptors is a man aged 25-45 years in good health. Both conserved end residues are part of each CDR3. The D gene is left open where the match is weak. Size is stated for part of the rows, as once, few or many counts, or as a class when the clone is expanded.

CDR3 length	D gene	V gene	clone size	J gene	CDR3 protein	CDR3 DNA
14	.	TRBV5-1	.	TRBJ2-5	CASSLTGFGETQYF	TGCGCCAGCAGCTTGACAGGGTTTGGGGAGACCCAGTACTTC
12	TRBD2	TRBV29-1	.	TRBJ2-7	CSVGTSAHEQYF	TGCAGCGTCGGGACTAGCGCTCACGAGCAGTACTTC
12	.	TRBV27	.	TRBJ2-7	CASSQEGYEQYF	TGTGCCAGCAGTCAAGAGGGCTACGAGCAGTACTTC
14	.	TRBV6-4	.	TRBJ2-7	CAGHGTIAPYEQYF	TGTGCCGGGCACGGGACAATCGCCCCCTACGAGCAGTACTTC
16	.	TRBV28	once	TRBJ2-1	CASSPPRGRRHNEQFF	TGTGCCAGCAGTCCACCCAGGGGGAGGCGGCACAATGAGCAGTTCTTC
12	.	TRBV18	.	TRBJ1-5	CASSSQASPQHF	TGTGCCAGCTCATCCCAGGCTTCGCCCCAGCATTTT
15	.	TRBV6-1	.	TRBJ2-7	CASGGDRPSSYEQYF	TGTGCCAGCGGGGGGGACAGGCCGTCCTCCTACGAGCAGTACTTC
11	.	TRBV19	.	TRBJ1-2	CASKLDRGYTF	TGTGCCAGTAAACTCGACAGGGGCTACACCTTC
15	TRBD1	TRBV19	.	TRBJ1-1	CASNLGQGDSTEAFF	TGTGCCAGTAATCTAGGACAGGGGGATTCTACTGAAGCTTTCTTT
15	TRBD2	TRBV19	.	TRBJ2-1	CASTVAGGSYNEQFF	TGTGCCAGTACCGTAGCGGGTGGCTCCTACAATGAGCAGTTCTTC
15	.	TRBV15	few	TRBJ1-5	CATSRDRQAYQPQHF	TGTGCCACCAGCAGAGACAGACAGGCCTATCAGCCCCAGCATTTT
16	.	TRBV23-1	.	TRBJ2-2	CASSPLWRTNTGELFF	TGCGCCAGCAGTCCCCTCTGGCGAACGAACACCGGGGAGCTGTTTTTT
8	.	TRBV21-1	few	TRBJ1-2	CASGGYTF	TGTGCCAGCGGTGGCTACACCTTC
12	.	TRBV6-1	.	TRBJ1-2	CASSDRVYGYTF	TGTGCCAGCAGTGACAGGGTTTATGGCTACACCTTC
15	TRBD2	TRBV6-1	.	TRBJ2-2	CASRASGANTGELFF	TGTGCCAGCAGGGCTAGCGGAGCGAACACCGGGGAGCTGTTTTTT
13	.	TRBV19	.	TRBJ1-5	CASGPFSNQPQHF	TGTGCCAGTGGCCCGTTCAGCAATCAGCCCCAGCATTTT
13	.	TRBV2	.	TRBJ1-1	CASSSTLLTEAFF	TGTGCCAGCAGCTCGACACTCTTAACTGAAGCTTTCTTT
11	.	TRBV29-1	few	TRBJ2-1	CSVESVYEQFF	TGCAGCGTTGAATCCGTCTATGAGCAGTTCTTC
12	.	TRBV7-9	.	TRBJ1-1	CASSQRNTEAFF	TGTGCCAGCAGTCAGCGGAACACTGAAGCTTTCTTT
14	.	TRBV5-1	.	TRBJ2-3	CASSLTDLTDTQYF	TGCGCCAGCAGCTTGACGGACTTGACAGATACGCAGTATTTT
12	.	TRBV28	.	TRBJ1-5	CASFERELPQHF	TGTGCCAGCTTTGAGAGAGAGCTCCCCCAGCATTTT
15	.	TRBV11-2	.	TRBJ2-5	CASSLSLSFQETQYF	TGTGCCAGCAGCTTAAGTCTGAGTTTCCAAGAGACCCAGTACTTC
16	.	TRBV6-5	.	TRBJ2-6	CASSYFGRAGANVLTF	TGTGCCAGCAGTTACTTCGGCAGGGCTGGGGCCAACGTCCTGACTTTC
14	TRBD1	TRBV6-1	.	TRBJ2-3	CASSDRGTTDTQYF	TGTGCCAGCAGCGACAGGGGGACCACAGATACGCAGTATTTT
15	.	TRBV18	.	TRBJ1-2	CASSPQLNSHYGYTF	TGTGCCAGCTCACCTCAACTCAACTCCCACTATGGCTACACCTTC
14	.	TRBV2	.	TRBJ1-4	CASRRDTTNEKLFF	TGTGCCAGCAGGAGGGATACAACTAATGAAAAACTGTTTTTT
11	.	TRBV7-3	.	TRBJ1-1	CASSPSGPTFF	TGTGCCAGCAGTCCCTCCGGCCCTACTTTCTTT
12	.	TRBV10-2	.	TRBJ2-1	CASSENSAEQFF	TGCGCCAGCAGTGAGAATAGCGCTGAGCAGTTCTTC
13	.	TRBV29-1	.	TRBJ1-1	CSVTRGGDTEAFF	TGCAGCGTGACGAGGGGAGGAGACACTGAAGCTTTCTTT
9	.	TRBV20-1	.	TRBJ2-7	CSANYEQYF	TGCAGTGCAAACTACGAGCAGTACTTC
13	.	TRBV19	few	TRBJ2-7	CASSISTGLEQYF	TGTGCCAGTAGTATTTCGACAGGTTTGGAGCAGTACTTC
17	.	TRBV11-2	.	TRBJ2-2	CASSPGDSARLTGELFF	TGTGCCAGCAGCCCAGGGGACTCGGCCCGACTCACCGGGGAGCTGTTTTTT
15	.	TRBV28	.	TRBJ1-2	CASSRRQPTNYGYTF	TGTGCCAGCAGTCGTCGACAGCCGACTAACTATGGCTACACCTTC
16	.	TRBV7-9	.	TRBJ1-4	CASSLQGILANEKLFF	TGTGCCAGCAGCTTGCAGGGAATTTTGGCTAATGAAAAACTGTTTTTT
14	.	TRBV15	.	TRBJ2-5	CATSKGGPEETQYF	TGTGCCACCAGCAAAGGTGGGCCTGAGGAGACCCAGTACTTC
15	.	TRBV7-8	.	TRBJ2-2	CASSRLWDGTGELFF	TGTGCCAGCAGCAGACTTTGGGATGGCACCGGGGAGCTGTTTTTT
14	TRBD1	TRBV28	.	TRBJ1-5	CASRQGASNQPQHF	TGTGCCAGCAGACAGGGGGCTAGCAATCAGCCCCAGCATTTT
14	.	TRBV18	.	TRBJ2-1	CASSPEVSYNEQFF	TGTGCCAGCTCACCCGAGGTCAGTTACAATGAGCAGTTCTTC
15	.	TRBV4-3	.	TRBJ1-5	CASSQVRGGHQPQHF	TGCGCCAGCAGCCAAGTCCGAGGAGGGCATCAGCCCCAGCATTTT
15	.	TRBV18	.	TRBJ1-4	CASSLPPGANEKLFF	TGTGCCAGCTCACTGCCCCCAGGGGCTAATGAAAAACTGTTTTTT
13	TRBD1	TRBV6-1	.	TRBJ2-5	CASSEATRDREYF	TGTGCCAGCAGTGAAGCGACCCGGGACAGGGAGTACTTC
15	.	TRBV28	.	TRBJ1-5	CASRRIQGVNQPQHF	TGTGCCAGCAGGCGAATTCAGGGTGTGAATCAGCCCCAGCATTTT
19	TRBD2	TRBV9	.	TRBJ2-3	CASSVPYRHSGSTTDTQYF	TGTGCCAGCAGCGTACCCTACCGGCACAGCGGGAGTACCACAGATACGCAGTATTTT
19	TRBD1	TRBV7-8	many	TRBJ2-6	CASSLRDRGLGSGANVLTF	TGTGCCAGCAGCTTACGGGACAGGGGGCTAGGGTCTGGGGCCAACGTCCTGACTTTC
15	.	TRBV14	.	TRBJ2-7	CASSQDRGARDEQYF	TGTGCCAGCAGCCAAGACAGGGGCGCGCGGGACGAGCAGTACTTC
15	.	TRBV5-4	.	TRBJ1-1	CASSPGGRGYTEAFF	TGTGCCAGCAGCCCGGGAGGCAGGGGTTACACTGAAGCTTTCTTT
14	.	TRBV2	.	TRBJ2-2	CASSDPVETGELFF	TGTGCCAGCAGTGACCCCGTAGAAACCGGGGAGCTGTTTTTT
17	.	TRBV10-3	.	TRBJ1-3	CAISESQTGESGNTIYF	TGTGCCATCAGTGAGTCACAGACAGGCGAATCTGGAAACACCATATATTTT
15	TRBD2	TRBV19	few	TRBJ2-5	CASIGGEGRAETQYF	TGTGCCAGTATTGGCGGGGAGGGCCGGGCAGAGACCCAGTACTTC
16	.	TRBV28	.	TRBJ1-5	CASSLIHRNSNQPQHF	TGTGCCAGCAGTTTAATCCACAGAAATAGCAATCAGCCCCAGCATTTT
14	.	TRBV5-5	.	TRBJ2-7	CASSPGLSSYEQYF	TGTGCCAGCAGCCCGGGCCTGAGCTCCTACGAGCAGTACTTC
14	.	TRBV5-1	.	TRBJ2-3	CASSFREGTDTQYF	TGCGCCAGCAGCTTTCGGGAAGGCACAGATACGCAGTATTTT
20	TRBD1	TRBV6-1	.	TRBJ2-7	CASSARPPGQGVRGPYEQYF	TGTGCCAGCAGTGCCCGACCTCCGGGACAGGGGGTAAGAGGCCCCTACGAGCAGTACTTC
14	.	TRBV25-1	.	TRBJ2-2	CASSHFGKKGELFF	TGTGCCAGCAGTCATTTTGGGAAGAAGGGGGAGCTGTTTTTT
13	.	TRBV19	.	TRBJ2-5	CASSEPPDVTQYF	TGTGCCAGTAGTGAACCCCCCGATGTGACCCAGTACTTC
12	.	TRBV30	few	TRBJ1-5	CAWMGLTGTQHF	TGTGCCTGGATGGGCCTTACAGGGACCCAGCATTTT
15	TRBD2	TRBV6-1	.	TRBJ2-1	CASCSVREGRSEQFF	TGTGCCAGCTGCTCGGTGCGGGAGGGCCGGTCTGAGCAGTTCTTC
18	TRBD2	TRBV10-3	.	TRBJ2-1	CAIRPGLAGATTGNEQFF	TGTGCCATCAGGCCGGGACTAGCGGGAGCTACTACGGGGAATGAGCAGTTCTTC